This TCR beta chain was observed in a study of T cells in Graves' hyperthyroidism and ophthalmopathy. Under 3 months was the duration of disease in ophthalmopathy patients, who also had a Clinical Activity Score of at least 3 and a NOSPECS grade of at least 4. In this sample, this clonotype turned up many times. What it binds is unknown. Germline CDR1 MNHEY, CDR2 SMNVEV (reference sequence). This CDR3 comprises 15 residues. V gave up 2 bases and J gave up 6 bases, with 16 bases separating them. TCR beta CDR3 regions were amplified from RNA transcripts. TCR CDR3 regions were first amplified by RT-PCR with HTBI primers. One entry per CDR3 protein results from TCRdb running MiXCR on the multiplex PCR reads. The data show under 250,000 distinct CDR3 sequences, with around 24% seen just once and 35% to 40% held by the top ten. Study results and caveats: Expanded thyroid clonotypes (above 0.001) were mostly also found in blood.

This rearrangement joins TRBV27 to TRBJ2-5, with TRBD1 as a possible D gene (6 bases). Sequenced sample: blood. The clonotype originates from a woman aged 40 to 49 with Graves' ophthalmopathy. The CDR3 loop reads CASSLETGRRQTQYF. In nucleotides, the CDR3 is TGTGCCAGCAGTTTAGAGACAGGACGTCGGCAGACCCAGTACTTC.